The T cell receptor beta chain described here comes from a study of regulatory T cells in long-lasting Graves disease. Time point denoted: newly diagnosed GD, antithyroid drugs for less than 3 months. PBMC RNA was the source of the TCR library. Study outcomes and limitations: Comparison showed that persistent patients shared more public clonotypes (under 3,000) than new patients (roughly 970).

Arm-PCR of CDR3 regions and iRepertoire HTBI primers were used to build TCR beta libraries. TCRdb reprocessed the multiplex PCR reads with MiXCR, giving one entry per CDR3 protein. The table records about 360,000 distinct CDR3 sequences, about 17% of them present only once. With regard to this clonotype: Its target is unknown.

Per the germline V gene, CDR1 is MNHNS and CDR2 is SASEGT. V was shortened by 1 base and J by 2 bases, with 14 bases between the two germline ends. The CDR3 has 16 residues. The same data also contributed to another study, on T cells in Graves' hyperthyroidism and ophthalmopathy. That source reports: Hyperthyroidism had been newly diagnosed in patients aged 18 to 65, and its duration was under 2 months. Used for diagnoses were clinical symptoms, serum thyroxine and TRAb, thyroid ultrasound and orbital computed tomography. Ophthalmopathy stood apart from stable hyperthyroidism in a 13 V-J model.

The receptor comes from a woman aged 18-29 years with Graves disease. This chain links TRBV6-1 with TRBJ1-1, with no clear D. The sequencing used peripheral blood mononuclear cells (PBMCs), collected at new diagnosis, from a patient treated with antithyroid drugs. CDR3 loop: CASSEGFRRVNTEAFF. The DNA of the CDR3 is TGTGCCAGCAGTGAAGGGTTCAGGAGGGTTAACACTGAAGCTTTCTTT.